This T cell receptor (beta chain) is drawn from a study of CD4 T cells in relation to SARS-CoV-2 and coronaviruses. TCRdb's copy holds only in-frame clones and misses some; the assay was immunoSEQ multiplex PCR. This repertoire shows 20,000 to 25,000 clones, around four fifths found once; its top ten account for around 17%. With respect to this clone: Its antigen is unknown.

The unexposed donors gave CD4+ T cells in about 2010-2019, prior to COVID-19. CD4+ T cells were isolated from the cells after more than 8 days of culture. There are 14 residues in the CDR3. Germline lookup yields CDR1 DFQATT and CDR2 SNEGSKA (reference sequence). The V segment lost 3 bases and the J segment 5 bases; nucleotides outside the gene matches: 6. The J gene is TRBJ2-2, the V gene TRBV20-1; TRBD2 aligns across 7 bases. This TCR was sampled from a human donor in good health. Sequencing used CD4+ T cells from PBMCs, cultured in vitro. CDR3 region: CSASTAGATGELFF. CDR3 nucleotides: TGCAGTGCTAGTACGGCGGGAGCGACCGGGGAGCTGTTTTTT.